The rows below give T cell receptor beta chains drawn from one sample of a study of response to subunit inactivated influenza vaccine. TCRdb processed the RT-PCR reads anew with MiXCR; each CDR3 protein has one entry. The data show 450,000 to 600,000 distinct CDR3 sequences, about 7.2% seen once. Sequencing was performed on PBMCs from blood, taken around 25 months after vaccination. The source of these receptors is a man between 50 and 69 years old who received an inactivated influenza vaccine. The CDR3 runs from the conserved cysteine through the conserved F or W. D genes are given only for firm matches. Clone size is not always given. Where it is, it says once, few, many or a class for expanded clones.

d_call clone_size j_call v_call cdr3_nt cdr3_aa
NA few TRBJ1-6 TRBV7-2 TGTGCCAGCAGCGGCTCGGTCTCCCGGGGTTCACCCCTCCACTTT CASSGSVSRGSPLHF
TRBD2 NA TRBJ2-5 TRBV3-1 TGTGCCAGCCGCCAACTAGCGGGAGGGAGTGAGACCCAGTACTTC CASRQLAGGSETQYF
NA many TRBJ2-7 TRBV7-6 TGTGCCAGCAGCTTAGGGGAAAAGGGGTTCTACGAGCAGTACTTC CASSLGEKGFYEQYF
TRBD2 many TRBJ2-7 TRBV4-2 TGTGCCAGCAGCCAAGAGGGGAGTAGCGGGGGGTACTACGAGCAGTACTTC CASSQEGSSGGYYEQYF
NA few TRBJ1-2 TRBV25-1 TGTGCCAGCAGTACCAACGACCTACCTCCCAGTGGCTACACCTTC CASSTNDLPPSGYTF
NA NA TRBJ1-5 TRBV18 TGTGCCAGCTCACACCTTGCAGGGTCCGATCAGCCCCAGCATTTT CASSHLAGSDQPQHF
TRBD1 few TRBJ2-5 TRBV5-6 TGTGCCAGCAGCTTGATCGGGACAGGCAAAGAGACCCAGTACTTC CASSLIGTGKETQYF
NA few TRBJ2-7 TRBV7-6 TGTGCCAGCAGCTCATACACGACAGGCTACGAGCAGTACTTC CASSSYTTGYEQYF
NA NA TRBJ2-7 TRBV12-3/TRBV12-4 TGTGCCAGCAGTATGACGGACCTCTACGAGCAGTACTTC CASSMTDLYEQYF
TRBD2 many TRBJ2-1 TRBV5-1 TGCGCCAGCAGCTTAGCACCGGGACTAGCTGGTCAAAATGAGCAGTTCTTC CASSLAPGLAGQNEQFF
TRBD1 few TRBJ2-3 TRBV19 TGTGCCAGTACGGACAGGGGGAATACGCAGTATTTT CASTDRGNTQYF
TRBD2 NA TRBJ2-1 TRBV27 TGTGCCAGCAGTTTATCGGCCTGGCGGACTAGCGGGAGTGATGAGCAGTTCTTC CASSLSAWRTSGSDEQFF
NA few TRBJ2-7 TRBV4-3 TGCGCCAGCAGCCAAGACGTTACTAGCCACTACGAGCAGTACTTC CASSQDVTSHYEQYF
TRBD2 few TRBJ2-1 TRBV20-1 TGCAGTGTTTCGCCGACTAGCGGTCCTTACAATGAGCAGTTCTTC CSVSPTSGPYNEQFF
NA few TRBJ2-5 TRBV6-5 TGTGCCAGCAGTTGGGGAAGAAAAGAGACCCAGTACTTC CASSWGRKETQYF
NA few TRBJ1-2 TRBV7-2 TGTGCCAGCAGCTTAGGCGGCAACTCGGACTATGGCTACACCTTC CASSLGGNSDYGYTF
NA NA TRBJ2-1 TRBV20-1 TGCAGTGCTAGAGATCCAACAGGACGTTACAATGAGCAGTTCTTC CSARDPTGRYNEQFF
TRBD1 NA TRBJ1-1 TRBV10-3 TGTGCCACCGGGGGGAGACAGGGATCTATGAACACTGAAGCTTTCTTT CATGGRQGSMNTEAFF
TRBD1 NA TRBJ2-1 TRBV20-1 TGCAGTGCTTCCCGGGACAGGGGGGATGAGCAGTTCTTC CSASRDRGDEQFF
TRBD2 NA TRBJ2-4 TRBV3-1 TGTGCCAGCAGCCAAAGGGCGGGGGGTAACATTCAGTACTTC CASSQRAGGNIQYF
NA many TRBJ1-6 TRBV27 TGTGCCAGCAGTTTTGGGGTGAAAGGGAATTCACCCCTCCACTTT CASSFGVKGNSPLHF
NA many TRBJ2-5 TRBV20-1 TGCAGTGCTGAGGGGGGCCCTCGAGAGACCCAGTACTTC CSAEGGPRETQYF
NA NA TRBJ1-2 TRBV6-5 TGTGCCAGCAGTTACAGGGGATTCGAGGGCTACACCTTC CASSYRGFEGYTF
NA many TRBJ2-3 TRBV24-1 TGTGCCACCACCAAGGGGGGACTCGGGGCAGATACGCAGTATTTT CATTKGGLGADTQYF
TRBD1 many TRBJ1-2 TRBV12-3/TRBV12-4 TGTGCCAGCAGTCCCCGGACAGGTTTAGGATATGGCTACACCTTC CASSPRTGLGYGYTF
TRBD1 few TRBJ1-2 TRBV5-6 TGTGCCAGCAGCTTCGGCTCGGGACAGGCGATCTATGGCTACACCTTC CASSFGSGQAIYGYTF
TRBD2 few TRBJ2-2 TRBV11-2 TGTGCCAGCAGCCCCCGGACTAGCGGGAGATCCGGGGAGCTGTTTTTT CASSPRTSGRSGELFF
TRBD2 many TRBJ2-3 TRBV5-1 TGCGCCAGCAGCTCAGGCCGGGGGGACTACACAGATACGCAGTATTTT CASSSGRGDYTDTQYF
NA few TRBJ2-3 TRBV7-2 TGTGCCAGCAGCTGGGCCCTGCAGTATACGCAGTATTTT CASSWALQYTQYF
NA many TRBJ1-6 TRBV7-2 TGTGCCAGCAGATATGACAGGCAGTCGAATTCACCCCTCCACTTT CASRYDRQSNSPLHF
TRBD2 NA TRBJ2-1 TRBV5-1 TGCGCCAGCAGCTTGGTAGCGGGAAGCCACGCTGAGCAGTTCTTC CASSLVAGSHAEQFF
TRBD2 NA TRBJ2-7 TRBV7-2 TGTGCCAGCAGCTTAGGGGAGGGTTGGGAGCAGTACTTC CASSLGEGWEQYF
TRBD2 NA TRBJ2-5 TRBV25-1 TGTGCCAGCAGTGAATGGCGGGAGGGGCCCAGAACCCAGTACTTC CASSEWREGPRTQYF
TRBD2 few TRBJ2-1 TRBV10-3 TGTGCCATCAGTGAGGAGAGCGGGAGGGCCGGTGAGCAGTTCTTC CAISEESGRAGEQFF
TRBD2 NA TRBJ2-1 TRBV11-2 TGTGCCAGCAGCCTCCTAGCGGGGGAGCAGTTCTTC CASSLLAGEQFF